This record looks at one TCR beta chain sequence and its context. The antigen is not known. V lost 6 bases and J 3 bases, leaving 11 bases between the germline ends. This CDR3 spans 13 amino acids. The germline CDR1 and CDR2 sequences are KGHSY and FQNENV. The sample is drawn from a study of T cell responses to AZD1222 COVID-19 vaccine. About the study: Investigators merged groups given second doses at roughly 4 or roughly 12 weeks.

The repertoire was sequenced with immunoSEQ multiplex PCR; TCRdb's copy has only in-frame clones and lacks some. The sample holds over 95,000 clones, 85% to 90% seen once. Study observations and caveats: There were mostly white British donors and more females than males, and clonal diversity was possibly underestimated.

Sequencing used peripheral blood, obtained on day 0 of AZD1222 vaccination. The sequence was collected from an adult in good health. This chain uses TRBV16 with TRBJ1-1, with TRBD1 as a possible D gene (5 bases). CDR3: CASRRDRYTEAFF. The CDR3 DNA reads TGTGCCAGCAGGCGCGACAGATACACTGAAGCTTTCTTT.